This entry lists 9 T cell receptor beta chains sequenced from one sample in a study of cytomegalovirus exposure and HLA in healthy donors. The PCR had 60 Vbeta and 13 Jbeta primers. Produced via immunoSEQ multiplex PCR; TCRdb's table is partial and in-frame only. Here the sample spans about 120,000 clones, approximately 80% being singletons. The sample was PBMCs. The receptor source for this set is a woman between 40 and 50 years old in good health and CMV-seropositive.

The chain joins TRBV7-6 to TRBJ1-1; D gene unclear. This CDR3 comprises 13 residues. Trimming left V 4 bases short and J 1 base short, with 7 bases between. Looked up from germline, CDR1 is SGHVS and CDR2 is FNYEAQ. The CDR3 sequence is CASSSQSNTEAFF. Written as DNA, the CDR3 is TGTGCCAGCAGCTCCCAGTCGAACACTGAAGCTTTCTTT.

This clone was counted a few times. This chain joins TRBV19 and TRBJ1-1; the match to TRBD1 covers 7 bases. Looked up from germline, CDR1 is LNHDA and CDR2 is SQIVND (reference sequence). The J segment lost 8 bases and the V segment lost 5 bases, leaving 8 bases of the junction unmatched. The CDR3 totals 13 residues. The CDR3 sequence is CASSWEGGSEAFF. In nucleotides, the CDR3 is TGTGCCAGTAGTTGGGAAGGGGGCTCAGAAGCTTTCTTT.

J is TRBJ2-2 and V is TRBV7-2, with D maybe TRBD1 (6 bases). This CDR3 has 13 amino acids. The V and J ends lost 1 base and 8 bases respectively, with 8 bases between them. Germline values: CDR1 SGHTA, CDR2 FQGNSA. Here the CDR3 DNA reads TGTGCCAGCAGCTTAGTCAGGGGAGGGGAGCTGTTTTTT. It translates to CASSLVRGGELFF.

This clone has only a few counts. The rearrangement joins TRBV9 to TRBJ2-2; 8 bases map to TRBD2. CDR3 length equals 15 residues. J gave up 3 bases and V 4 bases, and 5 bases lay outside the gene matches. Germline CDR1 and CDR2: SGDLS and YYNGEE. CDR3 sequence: CASSQSGGYTGELFF. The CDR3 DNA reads TGTGCCAGCAGCCAAAGCGGGGGATACACCGGGGAGCTGTTTTTT.

The CDR3 coding sequence is TGTGCCAGCAGCTTGGGGCGGCAGTCTAATGAAAAACTGTTTTTT. It is translated as CASSLGRQSNEKLFF. The chain couples TRBV5-8 to TRBJ1-4; D not resolved. Trimming stripped 0 bases from V and 3 bases from J, with 9 bases between. The CDR3 is 15 residues long. CDR1 is SGHTS, CDR2 YDEGEE, per germline.

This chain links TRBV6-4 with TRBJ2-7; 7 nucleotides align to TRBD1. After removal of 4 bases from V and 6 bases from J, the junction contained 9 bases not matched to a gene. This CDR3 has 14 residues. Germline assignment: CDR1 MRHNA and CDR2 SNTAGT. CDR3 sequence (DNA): TGTGCCAGCAGTGTTACCCTGACAGGGTCCGAGCAGTACTTC. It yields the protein CASSVTLTGSEQYF.

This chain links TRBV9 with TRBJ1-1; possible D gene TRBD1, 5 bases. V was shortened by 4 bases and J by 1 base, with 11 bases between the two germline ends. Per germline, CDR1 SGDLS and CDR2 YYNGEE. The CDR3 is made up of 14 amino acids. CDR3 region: CASSSYGQNTEAFF. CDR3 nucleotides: TGTGCCAGCAGCTCTTACGGACAGAACACTGAAGCTTTCTTT.

CDR3 region: CASRGGDRGAFF. CDR3 bases: TGTGCCAGCCGCGGGGGAGATCGGGGAGCTTTCTTT. This sequence joins TRBV6-1 and TRBJ1-1; maybe TRBD1 (5 bases). CDR1 is MNHNS, CDR2 SASEGT, per germline. Trimming took off 8 bases at V and 10 bases at J, with 17 bases between the two ends. CDR3 size: 12 residues.

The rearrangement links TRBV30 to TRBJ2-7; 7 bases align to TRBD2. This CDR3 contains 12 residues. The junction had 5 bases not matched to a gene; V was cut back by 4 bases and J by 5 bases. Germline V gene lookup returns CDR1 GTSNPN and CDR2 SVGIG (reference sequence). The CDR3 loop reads CAWTLGGNEQYF. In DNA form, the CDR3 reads TGTGCCTGGACCCTGGGGGGGAACGAGCAGTACTTC.